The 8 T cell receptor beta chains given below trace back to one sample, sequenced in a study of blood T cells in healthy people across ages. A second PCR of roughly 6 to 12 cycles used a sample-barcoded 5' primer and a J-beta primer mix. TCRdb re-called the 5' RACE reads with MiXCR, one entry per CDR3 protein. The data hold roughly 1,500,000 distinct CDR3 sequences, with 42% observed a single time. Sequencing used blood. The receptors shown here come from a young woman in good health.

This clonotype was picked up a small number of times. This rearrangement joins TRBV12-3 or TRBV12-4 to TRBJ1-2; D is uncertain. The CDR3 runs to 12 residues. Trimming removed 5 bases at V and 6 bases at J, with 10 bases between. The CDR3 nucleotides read TGTGCCAGCAGTACACCCGAGGATGGCTACACCTTC. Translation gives CASSTPEDGYTF.

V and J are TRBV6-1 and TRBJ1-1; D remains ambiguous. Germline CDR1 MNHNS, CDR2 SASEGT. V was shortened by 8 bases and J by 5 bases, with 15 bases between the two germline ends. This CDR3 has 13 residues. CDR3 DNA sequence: TGTGCCAGCTCCAGGTTGGGTGCGACTGAAGCTTTCTTT. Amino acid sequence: CASSRLGATEAFF.

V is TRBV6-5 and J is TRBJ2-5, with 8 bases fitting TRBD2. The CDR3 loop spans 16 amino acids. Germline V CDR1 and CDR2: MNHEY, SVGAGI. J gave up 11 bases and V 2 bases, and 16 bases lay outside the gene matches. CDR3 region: CASSYGSSGLPNEQYF. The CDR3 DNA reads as TGTGCCAGCAGTTACGGGTCTAGCGGGCTTCCGAATGAGCAGTACTTC.

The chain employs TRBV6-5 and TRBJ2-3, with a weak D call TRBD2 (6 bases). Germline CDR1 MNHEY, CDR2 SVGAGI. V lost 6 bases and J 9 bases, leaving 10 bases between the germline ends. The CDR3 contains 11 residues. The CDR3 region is CASSRLGTQYF. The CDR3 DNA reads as TGTGCCAGCAGCAGACTAGGGACGCAGTATTTT.

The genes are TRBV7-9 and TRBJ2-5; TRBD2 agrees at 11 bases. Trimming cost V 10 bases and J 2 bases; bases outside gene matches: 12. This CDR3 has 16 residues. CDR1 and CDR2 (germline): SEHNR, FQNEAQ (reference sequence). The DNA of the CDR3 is TGTGCCATCCCGGGACTAGCGGACTCCGATCAAGAGACCCAGTACTTC. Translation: CAIPGLADSDQETQYF.

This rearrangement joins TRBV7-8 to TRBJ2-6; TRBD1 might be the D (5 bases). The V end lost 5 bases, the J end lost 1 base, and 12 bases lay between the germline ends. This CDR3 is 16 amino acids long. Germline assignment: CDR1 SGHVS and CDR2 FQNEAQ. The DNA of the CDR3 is TGTGCCAGCAGCAAACCACGGACATCTGGGGCCAACGTCCTGACTTTC. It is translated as CASSKPRTSGANVLTF.

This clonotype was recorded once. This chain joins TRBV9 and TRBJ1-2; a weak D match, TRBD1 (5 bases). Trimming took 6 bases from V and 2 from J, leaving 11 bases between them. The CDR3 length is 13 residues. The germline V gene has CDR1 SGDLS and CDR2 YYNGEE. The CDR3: CASTRGDNYGYTF. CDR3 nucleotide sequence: TGTGCCAGCACCCGAGGGGACAACTATGGCTACACCTTC.

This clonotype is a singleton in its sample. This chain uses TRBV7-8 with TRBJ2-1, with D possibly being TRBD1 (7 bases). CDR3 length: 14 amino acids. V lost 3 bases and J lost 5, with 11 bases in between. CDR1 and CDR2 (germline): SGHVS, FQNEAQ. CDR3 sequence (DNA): TGTGCCAGCAGCTTTATCAGGGGGGACAATGAGCAGTTCTTC. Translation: CASSFIRGDNEQFF.